This record concerns one T cell receptor beta chain sequence. Original processing notes: Amplification with reference gene primers provided the estimates of nucleated cell counts. Assay: immunoSEQ multiplex PCR; the TCRdb copy retains only in-frame clones and omits some. Clonal size and the V and J genes are those of that table, whereas D and trimming came from the DNA. The top ten hold around 3.9% of the sample, which has some 110,000 clones, over 80% seen once. The entry originates in a study of blood T cell repertoires in COVID-19. On the study more broadly: T cells, B-cell-depleted T cells, or PBMCs supplied cDNA or gDNA.

V was clipped by 7 bases and J by 6 bases, with 19 bases between them. Germline V gene data show CDR1 as LNHDA and CDR2 as SQIVND (reference sequence). The CDR3 has 15 amino acids. The rearrangement joins TRBV19 to TRBJ1-5; D might be TRBD1 (6 bases). The specimen was PBMCs or T cells enriched from blood (not recorded which). The TCR originated in a woman in her 30s who had recovered from COVID-19. CDR3 sequence reads: CASTPLGQGSQPQHF. The CDR3 DNA follows: TGTGCCAGTACCCCCCTTGGCCAGGGGAGTCAGCCCCAGCATTTT.